The text below deals with one T cell receptor beta chain. Its specificity is not known. This entry is derived from a study of shared clonotypes between healthy human individuals. About the study: In total, the donors were two women and a few men aged 18 to 49. CD8 memory received one plate per donor, CD8 naive two, CD4 memory three and CD4 naive three.

Overall study results and limits: Genetic and exposure-history diversity was limited by the few donors.

The data were produced by immunoSEQ multiplex PCR, yet TCRdb's version contains in-frame clones alone and is incomplete. The data contain over a million clones, approximately 97% of them singletons. CDR1 is MDHEN and CDR2 is SYDVKM in the germline V gene. This CDR3 has 17 residues. Unmatched junction bases numbered 15, after V lost 8 bases and J lost 4 bases. The source material was naive CD4+ T cells sorted from blood. Subset reported: CD45RA+ positively selected. The chain is built from TRBV28 and TRBJ2-2; the match to TRBD2 covers 8 bases. The sequence came from a man aged 25 to 40 in good health. The CDR3 loop reads CASGIPGLDYATGELFF. In DNA, the CDR3 is TGTGCCAGCGGCATACCGGGACTAGATTACGCCACCGGGGAGCTGTTTTTT.